This TCR beta chain was identified in a study of blood T cell repertoires in COVID-19. Study information: The samples span acute and convalescent COVID-19 from the United States, Italy and Spain. PBMCs, B-cell-depleted T cells, or T cells were the source of the cDNA or gDNA that made up the material.

Per the authors' pipeline: Amplification with reference gene primers provided the estimates of nucleated cell counts. Sequenced by immunoSEQ multiplex PCR; TCRdb stores in-frame clones only, minus some. The V and J calls and clone size were taken over from that table, and D and trimming were inferred from the DNA. Among approximately 82,000 clones listed, more than 85% were seen once. The trim removed 4 bases at V and 1 base at J, leaving 3 bases unmatched. This CDR3 has 17 amino acids. Germline V lookup: CDR1 MNHNS, CDR2 SASEGT. The sequencing sample was made of peripheral blood. The TCR was taken from a man between 65 and 85 years old with active or convalescent COVID-19. The V and J genes are TRBV6-1 and TRBJ2-6, with TRBD1 matching over 11 bases. CDR3 region: CASSGDRGASGANVLTF. DNA of the CDR3: TGTGCCAGCAGTGGGGACAGGGGGGCGTCTGGGGCCAACGTCCTGACTTTC.